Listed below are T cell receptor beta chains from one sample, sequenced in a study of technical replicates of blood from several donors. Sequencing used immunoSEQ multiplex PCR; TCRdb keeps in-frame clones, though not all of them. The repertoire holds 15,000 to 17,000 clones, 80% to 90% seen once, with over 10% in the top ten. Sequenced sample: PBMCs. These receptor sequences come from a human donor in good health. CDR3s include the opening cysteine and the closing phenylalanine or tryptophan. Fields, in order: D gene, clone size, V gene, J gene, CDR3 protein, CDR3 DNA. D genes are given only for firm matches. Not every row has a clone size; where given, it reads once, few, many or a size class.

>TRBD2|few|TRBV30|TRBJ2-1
CAWSVGGTSGSPENEQFF
TGTGCCTGGAGTGTGGGTGGGACTAGCGGGAGCCCTGAGAATGAGCAGTTCTTC
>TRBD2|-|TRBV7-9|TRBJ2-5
CASSFGGVLGETQYF
TGTGCCAGCAGCTTCGGGGGGGTTTTAGGAGAGACCCAGTACTTC
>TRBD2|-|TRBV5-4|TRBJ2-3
CASSLWGGALAGESTDTQYF
TGTGCCAGCAGCTTGTGGGGGGGGGCTCTAGCGGGAGAGAGCACAGATACGCAGTATTTT
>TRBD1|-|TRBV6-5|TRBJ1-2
CASSYFRTGGGYGYTF
TGTGCCAGCAGTTACTTCAGGACAGGGGGCGGGTATGGCTACACCTTC
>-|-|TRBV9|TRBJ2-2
CASSVVVGSGELFF
TGTGCCAGCAGCGTAGTAGTGGGCAGCGGGGAGCTGTTTTTT
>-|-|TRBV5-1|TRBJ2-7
CASSFGGDEQYF
TGCGCCAGCAGCTTCGGGGGAGATGAGCAGTACTTC
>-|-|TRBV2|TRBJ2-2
CASGRGRLNTGELFF
TGTGCCAGCGGGAGGGGGAGATTGAACACCGGGGAGCTGTTTTTT
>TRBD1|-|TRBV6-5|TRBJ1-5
CASSGTGAQPQHF
TGTGCCAGCAGTGGGACAGGGGCCCAGCCCCAGCATTTT
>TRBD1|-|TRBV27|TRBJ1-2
CASSLNGQGYGGYTF
TGTGCCAGCAGTCTAAATGGACAGGGTTACGGCGGCTACACCTTC
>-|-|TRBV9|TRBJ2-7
CASSPPGHHYEQYF
TGTGCCAGCAGCCCCCCGGGACACCACTACGAGCAGTACTTC
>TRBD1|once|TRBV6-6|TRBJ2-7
CASSYSTGGEQYF
TGTGCCAGCAGTTATTCGACAGGGGGCGAGCAGTACTTC
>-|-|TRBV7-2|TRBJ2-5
CASSLVAGKRETQYF
TGTGCCAGCAGCTTAGTGGCGGGAAAACGGGAGACCCAGTACTTC